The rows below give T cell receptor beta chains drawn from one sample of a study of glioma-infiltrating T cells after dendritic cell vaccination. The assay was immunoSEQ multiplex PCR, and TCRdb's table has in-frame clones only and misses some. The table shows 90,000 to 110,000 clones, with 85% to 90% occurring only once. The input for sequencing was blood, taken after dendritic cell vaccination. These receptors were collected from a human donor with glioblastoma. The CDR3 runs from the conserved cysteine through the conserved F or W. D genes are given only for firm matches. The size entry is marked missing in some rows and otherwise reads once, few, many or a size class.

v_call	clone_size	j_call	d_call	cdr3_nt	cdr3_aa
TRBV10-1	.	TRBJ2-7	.	TGCGCCAGCAGGACAAGGTCGGCCCCCTACGAGCAGTACTTC	CASRTRSAPYEQYF
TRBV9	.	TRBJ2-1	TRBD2	TGTGCCAGCAGCGTAGGATCAGGGCGGGGCGGGAGGGCAGGTGAGCAGTTCTTC	CASSVGSGRGGRAGEQFF
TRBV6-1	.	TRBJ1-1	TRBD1	TGTGCCAGTTCCGAAACGGGCAGGGGGCCTCAAGAAGCTTTCTTT	CASSETGRGPQEAFF
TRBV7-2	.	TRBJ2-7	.	TGTGCCAGCAGCAAAGGACACTCCTACGAGCAGTACTTC	CASSKGHSYEQYF
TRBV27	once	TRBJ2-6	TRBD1	TGTGCCAGCAGAGCCACAGGGGGTTGGGCTGGGGCCAACGTCCTGACTTTC	CASRATGGWAGANVLTF
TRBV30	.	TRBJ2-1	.	TGTGCCTGGAGTCCCTACCCCCATGAGCAGTTCTTC	CAWSPYPHEQFF
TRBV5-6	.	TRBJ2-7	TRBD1	TGTGCCAGCAGCCCCATAGTTAGACAGGGGGTCGACGAGCAGTACTTC	CASSPIVRQGVDEQYF
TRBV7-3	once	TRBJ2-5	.	TGTGCCAGCAGCCACCGGGACCAAGAGACCCAGTACTTC	CASSHRDQETQYF
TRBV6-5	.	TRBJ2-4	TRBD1	TGTGCCAGCACCTGGACAGGGGCTGTAGGAAACATTCAGTACTTC	CASTWTGAVGNIQYF
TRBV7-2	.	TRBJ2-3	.	TGTGCCAGCAGCTTATCCCTACCCGAAAGCACAGATACGCAGTATTTT	CASSLSLPESTDTQYF
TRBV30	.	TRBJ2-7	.	TGTGCCTGGAGTCCCACCGGACTCCGACACGAGCAGTACTTC	CAWSPTGLRHEQYF
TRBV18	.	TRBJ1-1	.	TGTGCCAGCTCACCAAGGGGTGGGGACACTGAAGCTTTCTTT	CASSPRGGDTEAFF
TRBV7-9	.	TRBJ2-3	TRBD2	TGTGCCAGCAGCCAGGGACTAGCGGGGGGCACAGATACGCAGTATTTT	CASSQGLAGGTDTQYF
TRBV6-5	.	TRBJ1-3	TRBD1	TGTGCCAGCAGTTACTCTTGGACAGGGTCTGGAAACACCATATATTTT	CASSYSWTGSGNTIYF
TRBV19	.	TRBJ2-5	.	TGTGCCAGTAGTATCAAAGAGACCCAGTACTTC	CASSIKETQYF
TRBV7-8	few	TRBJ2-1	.	TGTGCCAGCAGCCCAACGGCTAGCGATTACAATGAGCAGTTCTTC	CASSPTASDYNEQFF
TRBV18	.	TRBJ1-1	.	TGTGCCAGCTCACCGATGAGGGAGGGCACTGAAGCTTTCTTT	CASSPMREGTEAFF